Below, 31 T cell receptor beta chains from the same sample are listed, as sequenced in a study of CD8 T cells in Susac syndrome. The authors reverse transcribed 0.5 to 1 ug RNA with random hexamers. In TCRdb, the immunoSEQ multiplex PCR reads were re-called with MiXCR into one record per CDR3 protein. The sample shows around 150,000 distinct CDR3 sequences, 95% of them seen only once. The sequenced sample consisted of CD8+ T cells from PBMCs. These TCRs come from a human donor with Susac syndrome.

The chain uses TRBV4-1 and TRBJ1-5; no clear D gene. Trimming pared 3 bases from V and 6 bases from J, leaving 9 bases between. The CDR3 length is 13 residues. Germline V gene data show CDR1 as MGHRA and CDR2 as YSYEKL. The CDR3 coding sequence is TGCGCCAGCAGCCAGGGAGGGTCTCAGCCCCAGCATTTT. This encodes CASSQGGSQPQHF.

The CDR3 DNA follows: TGTGCCAGCAGCTTGTTTACAGATGAAGCTTTCTTT. Protein sequence: CASSLFTDEAFF. The chain has TRBV5-4 and TRBJ1-1; no definite D call. CDR1 is SGHNT and CDR2 is YYREEE in the germline V gene (reference sequence). CDR3 length: 12 amino acids. V lost 1 base, J lost 7 bases, and 8 bases lay in between.

The chain is built from TRBV28 and TRBJ2-6; D ambiguous. This CDR3 region has 13 residues. Germline V gene data show CDR1 as MDHEN and CDR2 as SYDVKM. Trimming took 11 bases from V and 2 from J, leaving 10 bases between them. In DNA, the CDR3 is TGTGCCGCAGCCCCTCCTGGGGCCAACGTCCTGACTTTC. This encodes CAAAPPGANVLTF.

The chain joins TRBV5-6 to TRBJ1-5; D remains ambiguous. Germline values: CDR1 SGHDT, CDR2 YYEEEE. The germline V and J ends were trimmed by 0 bases and 1 base, with 11 bases remaining between them. The CDR3 is made up of 16 amino acids. The CDR3 loop is CASSLAGVGSNQPQHF. The DNA for the CDR3 is TGTGCCAGCAGCTTGGCCGGGGTGGGCAGCAATCAGCCCCAGCATTTT.

This clonotype was observed a single time. This chain connects TRBV6-1 to TRBJ2-1, with D possibly matching TRBD2 (5 bases). The CDR3 contains 14 residues. The germline gives CDR1 MNHNS, CDR2 SASEGT. The V gene lost 2 bases and the J gene lost 6 bases, with 11 bases spanning the gap. In nucleotides, the CDR3 is TGTGCCAGCAGTGAATGGAGGACCTTCAATGAGCAGTTCTTC. Translated: CASSEWRTFNEQFF.

The rearrangement uses TRBV7-9 and TRBJ2-5; the D gene could be TRBD1 or TRBD2 (5 bases each). The V gene's germline CDR1 is SEHNR and CDR2 FQNEAQ (reference sequence). V was clipped by 2 bases and J by 2 bases, with 15 bases between them. The CDR3 length is 16 residues. The CDR3 is CASSLIVGPSQETQYF. The DNA of the CDR3 is TGTGCCAGCAGCTTAATCGTGGGACCAAGTCAAGAGACCCAGTACTTC.

This chain links TRBV19 with TRBJ2-7; 8 bases are a match to TRBD1. The V gene end was trimmed by 5 bases and the J gene end by 6 bases; junction bases not matched to a gene: 6. Germline-derived CDR1 and CDR2 are LNHDA and SQIVND (reference sequence). The CDR3 totals 13 residues. The CDR3 region has the DNA TGTGCCAGTAGTCTAGGACAGGGCGTCGAGCAGTACTTC. This encodes CASSLGQGVEQYF.

V and J are TRBV11-2 and TRBJ2-7; D is possibly TRBD1 or TRBD2 (5 bases each). V was shortened by 4 bases and J by 2 bases, with 9 bases between the two germline ends. Germline CDR1 SGHAT, CDR2 FQNNGV. The CDR3 totals 13 residues. CDR3 sequence: CASSSGTTYEQYF. DNA for the CDR3: TGTGCCAGCAGCTCTGGGACGACCTACGAGCAGTACTTC.

The chain is built from TRBV20-1 and TRBJ1-2; the match to TRBD1 covers 8 bases. Germline trimming cut 6 bases from V and 8 bases from J; bases unmatched to any gene: 11. CDR3 length equals 13 residues. Per germline, CDR1 DFQATT and CDR2 SNEGSKA (reference sequence). The CDR3 coding sequence is TGCAGTGCAAAGGGACAGGCGGACATGGGCTACACCTTC. Residues: CSAKGQADMGYTF.

The rearrangement joins TRBV12-5 to TRBJ2-3, with D possibly matching TRBD2 (6 bases). The CDR3 has 13 residues. V lost 9 bases to trimming and J lost 1 base, with 11 bases between them. Germline values: CDR1 LGHNT, CDR2 FRNRAP. This CDR3 is CASSGGGTDTQYF. DNA for the CDR3: TGTGCTAGCTCTGGAGGGGGCACAGATACGCAGTATTTT.

This chain links TRBV5-1 with TRBJ1-1; weak D call: TRBD1 (5 bases). The V gene's germline CDR1 is SGHRS and CDR2 YFSETQ. Trimming shortened V by 2 bases and J by 7 bases, and 9 bases separated the two germline ends. This CDR3 comprises 12 residues. The CDR3 DNA follows: TGCGCCAGCAGCTTTTGGGGGAATGAAGCTTTCTTT. Protein sequence: CASSFWGNEAFF.

The chain joins TRBV15 to TRBJ1-5; tentatively, D is TRBD1 (6 bases). The CDR3 runs to 14 residues. Trimming cost V 3 bases and J 4 bases, with 10 bases left between them. Germline loops: CDR1 LNHNV, CDR2 YYDKDF (reference sequence). CDR3 sequence: CATSSPTGNQPQHF. CDR3 in DNA: TGTGCCACCAGCAGCCCAACAGGGAATCAGCCCCAGCATTTT.

This rearrangement joins TRBV9 to TRBJ1-4; D remains unclear. The CDR3 consists of 15 residues. Trimming took 0 bases from V and 4 from J, leaving 10 bases between them. Germline values: CDR1 SGDLS, CDR2 YYNGEE. CDR3 DNA sequence: TGTGCCAGCAGCGTAGAGGGCGCAGGTAATGAAAAACTGTTTTTT. Translating it yields CASSVEGAGNEKLFF.

The chain links TRBV7-6 to TRBJ2-3; 12 bases map to TRBD2. CDR1 SGHVS and CDR2 FNYEAQ come from the germline V gene. The V segment lost 5 bases and the J segment 0 bases; nucleotides outside the gene matches: 3. This CDR3 has 16 amino acids. The CDR3 nucleotides are TGTGCCAGCAGCCTCGGGACTAGCGGGAGCACAGATACGCAGTATTTT. Translated: CASSLGTSGSTDTQYF.

This clonotype was detected once. V and J are TRBV12-3 or TRBV12-4 and TRBJ1-2; D is undetermined. CDR3 length equals 12 residues. V lost 10 bases and J 7 bases, leaving 16 bases between the germline ends. The CDR3 sequence is CAIRRAKGGYTF. CDR3 DNA sequence: TGTGCCATACGACGGGCCAAGGGTGGCTACACCTTC.

The chain has TRBV11-2 and TRBJ1-2; 9 nucleotides line up with TRBD1. The germline V gene encodes CDR1 SGHAT and CDR2 FQNNGV. V was pared by 5 bases and J by 3 bases, with 10 bases of the junction left unmatched. This CDR3 contains 16 residues. Here the CDR3 reads CASSPEGTGTDYGYTF. The CDR3 DNA reads TGTGCCAGCAGCCCTGAAGGGACAGGGACGGACTATGGCTACACCTTC.

The chain joins TRBV25-1 to TRBJ1-1; D remains unclear. V was trimmed by 1 base and J by 1 base, leaving 10 bases between them. The germline V gene encodes CDR1 MGHDK and CDR2 SYGVNS. This CDR3 has 15 amino acids. This CDR3 reads CASSEFLGENTEAFF. The CDR3 nucleotides are TGTGCCAGCAGTGAATTTCTTGGGGAGAACACTGAAGCTTTCTTT.

The J gene is TRBJ1-2, the V gene TRBV29-1, with D tentatively TRBD1 (6 bases). Germline V CDR1 and CDR2: SQVTM, ANQGSEA. Trimming stripped 1 base from V and 5 bases from J, with 14 bases between. CDR3 length equals 14 residues. The CDR3 reads CSVEATGFGYGYTF. DNA for the CDR3: TGCAGCGTTGAAGCCACAGGGTTCGGGTATGGCTACACCTTC. The full variable domain, rest sourced from reference TRBV29-1 and TRBJ1-2, is SAVISQKPSRDICQRGTSLTIQCQVDSQVTMMFWYRQQPGQSLTLIATANQGSEATYESGFVIDKFPISRPNLTFSTLTVSNMSPEDSSIYLCSVEATGFGYGYTFGSGTRLTVV.

The CDR3 sequence is CASSLNLQSDTQYF. The CDR3 DNA reads TGTGCCAGCAGCTTAAACTTACAGTCAGATACGCAGTATTTT. This rearrangement joins TRBV7-3 to TRBJ2-3; D remains ambiguous. The V gene lost 1 base and the J gene lost 4 bases, with 9 bases spanning the gap. CDR1 and CDR2 from the germline V gene are SGHTA and FQGTGA. The CDR3 has 14 residues.

CDR3 loop: CASSAPGAYTEAFF. The CDR3 DNA sequence: TGTGCCAGCAGTGCGCCAGGGGCGTACACTGAAGCTTTCTTT. The J gene is TRBJ1-1, the V gene TRBV27, with D maybe TRBD1 (6 bases). CDR1 is MNHEY and CDR2 is SMNVEV in the germline V gene (reference sequence). The CDR3 consists of 14 residues. The V end was cut by 5 bases, the J end by 3 bases, with 13 bases between.

The gene calls are TRBV13 and TRBJ2-1; D gene uncertain. Trimming removed 0 bases at V and 5 bases at J, with 8 bases between. Germline V lookup: CDR1 PRHDT, CDR2 FYEKMQ (reference sequence). This CDR3 is 14 amino acids long. The CDR3 DNA sequence: TGTGCCAGCAGCTTAGGCCCAACGGACAATGAGCAGTTCTTC. Residues: CASSLGPTDNEQFF.

V gene TRBV29-1 combines with J gene TRBJ2-7; 9 bases align to TRBD2. Looked up from germline, CDR1 is SQVTM and CDR2 is ANQGSEA. The CDR3 is 15 amino acids. The V and J ends lost 6 bases and 2 bases, in that order; junction bases with no gene match: 11. The CDR3 sequence: CSVKGVAGEAYEQYF. CDR3 in DNA: TGCAGCGTAAAAGGGGTAGCGGGAGAGGCCTACGAGCAGTACTTC.

This rearrangement joins TRBV6-5 to TRBJ2-7; the D gene is possibly TRBD1 (6 bases). The CDR3 length is 13 residues. The V gene's germline CDR1 is MNHEY and CDR2 SVGAGI. The V end lost 6 bases, the J end lost 5 bases, and 14 bases lay between the germline ends. The CDR3 nucleotides are TGTGCCAGCAGGAACAGGGTTTGGGACGAGCAGTACTTC. It yields the protein CASRNRVWDEQYF.

V and J are TRBV12-3 or TRBV12-4 and TRBJ1-2; D gene uncertain. The CDR3 runs to 14 residues. The V gene lost 8 bases and the J gene lost 4 bases, with 17 bases spanning the gap. CDR3: CASALSGNSYGYTF. CDR3 DNA sequence: TGTGCCAGCGCTTTATCGGGGAATTCCTATGGCTACACCTTC.

In regard to this clonotype: No conserved phenylalanine or tryptophan is present at the end of the CDR3, so a read error is the likely explanation. The limits of the CDR3 on the DNA are not certain, so only TCRdb's listed CDR3 is given. The rearrangement joins TRBV13 to TRBJ1-1; the D segment call TRBD1 is taken from the table without a DNA check. Including both end residues, the CDR3 is 12 amino acids long. From germline, CDR1 is PRHDT and CDR2 FYEKMQ (reference sequence). The CDR3 loop is CASSLGRGIPGV.

The chain links TRBV3-1 to TRBJ1-5, with D hard to call. V dropped 0 bases and J dropped 6 bases, with 6 bases sitting between them. The CDR3 has 13 residues. Germline V gene data show CDR1 as LGHDT and CDR2 as YNNKEL (reference sequence). The CDR3 sequence: CASSQETGQPQHF. The CDR3 DNA follows: TGTGCCAGCAGCCAAGAAACGGGTCAGCCCCAGCATTTT.

J is TRBJ2-1 and V is TRBV12-3 or TRBV12-4; 8 bases align to TRBD1. The V segment lost 2 bases and the J segment 6 bases; nucleotides outside the gene matches: 6. This CDR3 spans 15 amino acids. The chain's CDR3 is CASSLTGGFVNEQFF. CDR3 nucleotides: TGTGCCAGCAGTTTAACAGGGGGGTTCGTCAATGAGCAGTTCTTC.

This clonotype was counted only a few times. The chain carries TRBV7-3 and TRBJ2-5; D ambiguous. V was shortened by 4 bases and J by 4 bases, with 10 bases between the two germline ends. The germline gives CDR1 SGHTA, CDR2 FQGTGA. This CDR3 region has 13 residues. The CDR3 is CASSSDFGETQYF. CDR3 bases: TGTGCCAGCAGCTCCGACTTTGGAGAGACCCAGTACTTC. Based on the CDR3 plus reference TRBV7-3 and TRBJ2-5, the full variable domain is GAGVSQTPSNKVTEKGKYVELRCDPISGHTALYWYRQSLGQGPEFLIYFQGTGAADDSGLPNDRFFAVRPEGSVSTLKIQRTERGDSAVYLCASSSDFGETQYFGPGTRLLVL.

The V and J genes are TRBV29-1 and TRBJ2-2; 7 positions agree with TRBD1. This CDR3 is 13 amino acids long. Unmatched junction bases numbered 1, after V lost 6 bases and J lost 0 bases. The germline V gene encodes CDR1 SQVTM and CDR2 ANQGSEA. The CDR3 is CSVGTANTGELFF. DNA for the CDR3: TGCAGCGTCGGGACAGCGAACACCGGGGAGCTGTTTTTT.

The V and J genes are TRBV20-1 and TRBJ2-7, with D possibly TRBD2 on 6 matching bases. From germline, CDR1 is DFQATT and CDR2 SNEGSKA (reference sequence). The CDR3 has 13 amino acids. V gave up 5 bases and J gave up 0 bases, with 11 bases separating them. The CDR3 DNA sequence: TGCAGTGCTCAGACTAGGCTCTCCTACGAGCAGTACTTC. Protein sequence: CSAQTRLSYEQYF.

The chain has TRBV20-1 and TRBJ2-7, with 10 bases identical to TRBD2. CDR1 is DFQATT and CDR2 is SNEGSKA in the germline V gene (reference sequence). There are 22 residues in the CDR3. V dropped 3 bases and J dropped 2; count of bases not matched to a gene: 28. CDR3 loop: CSASPRARSLAGALTNTYEQYF. CDR3 coding DNA: TGCAGTGCTAGTCCCAGGGCTAGGAGTCTAGCGGGAGCCCTTACAAACACCTACGAGCAGTACTTC.